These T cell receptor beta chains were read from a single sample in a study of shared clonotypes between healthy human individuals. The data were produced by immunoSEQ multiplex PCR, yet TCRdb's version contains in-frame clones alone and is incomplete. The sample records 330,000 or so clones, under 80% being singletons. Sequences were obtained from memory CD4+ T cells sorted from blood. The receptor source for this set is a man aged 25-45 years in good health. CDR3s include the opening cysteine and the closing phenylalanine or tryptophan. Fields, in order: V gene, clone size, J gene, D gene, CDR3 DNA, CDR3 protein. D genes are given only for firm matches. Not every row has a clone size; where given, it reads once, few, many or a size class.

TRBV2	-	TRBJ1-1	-	TGTGCCAGTGTGTCGGGAGGAGCTTTCTTT	CASVSGGAFF
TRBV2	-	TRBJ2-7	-	TGTGCCAGCAGTGAGAAAATCTCCGGGAGAGGCTACGAGCAGTACTTC	CASSEKISGRGYEQYF
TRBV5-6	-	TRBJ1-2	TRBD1	TGTGCCAGCAGCTACGACAGGGACGTGGGCTACACCTTC	CASSYDRDVGYTF
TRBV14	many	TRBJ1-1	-	TGTGCCAGCAGCCAAGATTGGTGGGCCGGGAGCACTGAAGCTTTCTTT	CASSQDWWAGSTEAFF
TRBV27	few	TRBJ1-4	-	TGTGCCAGCAGTTTCTTCGGTGTCCAGGGTAATGAAAAACTGTTTTTT	CASSFFGVQGNEKLFF
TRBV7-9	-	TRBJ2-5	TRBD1	TGTGCCAGCAGCCTAGGGACAGGGCCCCAAGAGACCCAGTACTTC	CASSLGTGPQETQYF
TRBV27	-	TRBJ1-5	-	TGTGCCAGCAGTTTATACGGGGTGAGCAATCAGCCCCAGCATTTT	CASSLYGVSNQPQHF
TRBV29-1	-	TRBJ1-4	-	TGCAGCGCAGGAACAGGATCAACTAATGAAAAACTGTTTTTT	CSAGTGSTNEKLFF
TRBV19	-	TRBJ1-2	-	TGTGCCAGTAGTATAGTTGAGGGAGCCCGCGGCTACACCTTC	CASSIVEGARGYTF
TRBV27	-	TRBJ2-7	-	TGTGCCAGCAGCCAACTAGAGACCTACGAGCAGTACTTC	CASSQLETYEQYF
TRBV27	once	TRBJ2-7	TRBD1	TGTGCCAGCAGTTTTTCCGGGACAGGGTCCGGCGAGCAGTACTTC	CASSFSGTGSGEQYF
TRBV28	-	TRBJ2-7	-	TGTGCCAGCAGTCAGGGGGGGCCCCCGAGCTCCTACGAGCAGTACTTC	CASSQGGPPSSYEQYF
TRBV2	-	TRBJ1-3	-	TGTGCCAGCGCCAAGACGGGAAACACCATATATTTT	CASAKTGNTIYF
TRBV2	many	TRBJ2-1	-	TGTGCCAGCAGACCGAACACCTACAATGAGCAGTTCTTC	CASRPNTYNEQFF
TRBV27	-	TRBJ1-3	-	TGTGCCAGCAGTCTACACCGACCGGGCTCTGGAAACACCATATATTTT	CASSLHRPGSGNTIYF
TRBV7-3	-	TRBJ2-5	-	TGTGCCAGCAGCTTACGGTTCCAAGAGACCCAGTACTTC	CASSLRFQETQYF
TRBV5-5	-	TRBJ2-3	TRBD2	TGTGCCAGCAGCTTGGCGGGAGGTGCAGATACGCAGTATTTT	CASSLAGGADTQYF
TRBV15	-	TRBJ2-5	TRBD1	TGTGCCACCAGCACCACAACCTCAGACAGGGAGTGGGAGACCCAGTACTTC	CATSTTTSDREWETQYF
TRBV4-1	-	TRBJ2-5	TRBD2	TGCGCCAGCAGCCAAGATAGCGGGAGACGGCAAGAGACCCAGTACTTC	CASSQDSGRRQETQYF